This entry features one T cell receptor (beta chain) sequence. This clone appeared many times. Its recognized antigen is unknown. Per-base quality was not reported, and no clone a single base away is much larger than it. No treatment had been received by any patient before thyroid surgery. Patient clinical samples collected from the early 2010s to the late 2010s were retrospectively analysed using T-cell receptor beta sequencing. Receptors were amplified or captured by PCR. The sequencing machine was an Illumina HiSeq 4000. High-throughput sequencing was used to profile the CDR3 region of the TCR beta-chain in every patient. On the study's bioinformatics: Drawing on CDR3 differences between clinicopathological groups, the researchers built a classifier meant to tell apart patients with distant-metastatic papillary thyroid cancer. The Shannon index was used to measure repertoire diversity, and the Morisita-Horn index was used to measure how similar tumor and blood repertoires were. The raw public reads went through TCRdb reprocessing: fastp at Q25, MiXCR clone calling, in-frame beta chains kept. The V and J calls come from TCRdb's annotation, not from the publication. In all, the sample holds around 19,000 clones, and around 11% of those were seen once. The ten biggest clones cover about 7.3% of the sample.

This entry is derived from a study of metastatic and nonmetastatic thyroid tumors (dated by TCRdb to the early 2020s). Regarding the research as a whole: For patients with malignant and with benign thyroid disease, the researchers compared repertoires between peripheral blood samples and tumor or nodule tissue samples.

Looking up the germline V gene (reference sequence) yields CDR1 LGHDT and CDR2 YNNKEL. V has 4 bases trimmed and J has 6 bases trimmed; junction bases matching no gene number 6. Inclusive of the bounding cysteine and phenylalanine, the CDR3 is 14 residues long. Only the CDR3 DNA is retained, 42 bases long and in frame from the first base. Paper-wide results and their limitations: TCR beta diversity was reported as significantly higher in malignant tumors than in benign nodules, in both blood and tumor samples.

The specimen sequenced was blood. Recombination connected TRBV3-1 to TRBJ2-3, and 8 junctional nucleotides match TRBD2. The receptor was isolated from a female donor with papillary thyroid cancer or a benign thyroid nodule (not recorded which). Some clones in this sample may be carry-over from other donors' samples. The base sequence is TGTGCCAGCAGCCTTAGCGGGACCCGGGATACGCAGTATTTT. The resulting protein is CASSLSGTRDTQYF.